Detailed here is one TCR beta chain. Its antigen is undetermined. As to treatment: oral pan-JAK inhibitor, 5-10 mg twice daily. Sorting from PBMCs produced CD4+ and CD8+ T cells. After isolation, RNA underwent reverse transcription to generate cDNA as the sequencing template. Profiled with immunoSEQ multiplex PCR; TCRdb holds only in-frame clones, not every one. Among hundreds of thousands of clones listed, 35% to 45% were seen once. This specimen belongs to a study of CD8+ T cells in alopecia areata. Study-level information: Each day, treated patients took oral tofacitinib twice, at 5 to 10 mg per dose. People stayed on tofacitinib for 6 to 18 months, then stopped the drug for 6 months.

Findings and limits, study-wide: Scalp sample data also include resident alphabeta T cells from normal skin.

Material: CD4+ T cells sorted from blood, obtained at roughly week 30, from a patient treated with tofacitinib. The clonotype comes from a human donor with alopecia areata.

As DNA, the CDR3 is TGTGCCAGCAGCCCGCAGGGGGTGTCATATGAAAAACTGTTTTTT. Amino acids: CASSPQGVSYEKLFF. This sequence joins TRBV7-9 and TRBJ1-4, with 7 bases identical to TRBD1. The CDR3 spans 15 residues. Germline-derived CDR1 and CDR2 are SEHNR and FQNEAQ (reference sequence). J lost 6 bases, V lost 5 bases, and 9 bases had no gene match. Together with reference TRBV7-9 and TRBJ1-4, the CDR3 gives the full variable domain: DTGVSQNPRHKITKRGQNVTFRCDPISEHNRLYWYRQTLGQGPEFLTYFQNEAQLEKSRLLSDRFSAERPKGSFSTLEIQRTEQGDSAMYLCASSPQGVSYEKLFFGSGTQLSVL.